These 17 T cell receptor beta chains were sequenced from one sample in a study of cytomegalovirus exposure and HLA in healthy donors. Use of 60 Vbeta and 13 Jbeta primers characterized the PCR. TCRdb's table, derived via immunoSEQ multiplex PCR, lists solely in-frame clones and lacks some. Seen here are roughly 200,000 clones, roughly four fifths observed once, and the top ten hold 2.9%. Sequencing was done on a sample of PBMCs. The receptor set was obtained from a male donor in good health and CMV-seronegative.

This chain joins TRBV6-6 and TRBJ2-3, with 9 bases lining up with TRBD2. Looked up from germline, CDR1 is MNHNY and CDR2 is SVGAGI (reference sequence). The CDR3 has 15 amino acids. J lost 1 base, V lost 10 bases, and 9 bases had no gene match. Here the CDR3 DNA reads TGTGCCACCAAGCTGCGGGAGGGACGCACAGATACGCAGTATTTT. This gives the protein CATKLREGRTDTQYF.

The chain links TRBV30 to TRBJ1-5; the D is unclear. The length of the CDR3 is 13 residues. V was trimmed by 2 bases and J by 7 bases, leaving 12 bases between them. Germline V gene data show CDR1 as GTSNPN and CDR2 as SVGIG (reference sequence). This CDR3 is CAWSPLIGQPQHF. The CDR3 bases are TGTGCCTGGAGTCCACTAATTGGCCAGCCCCAGCATTTT.

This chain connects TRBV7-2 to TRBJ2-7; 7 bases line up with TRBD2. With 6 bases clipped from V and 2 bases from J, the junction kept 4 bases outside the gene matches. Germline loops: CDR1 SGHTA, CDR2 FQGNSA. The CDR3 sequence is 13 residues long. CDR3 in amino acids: CASRPGGTYEQYF. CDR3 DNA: TGTGCCAGCAGGCCGGGGGGAACCTACGAGCAGTACTTC. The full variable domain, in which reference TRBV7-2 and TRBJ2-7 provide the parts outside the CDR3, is GAGVSQSPSNKVTEKGKDVELRCDPISGHTALYWYRQSLGQGLEFLIYFQGNSAPDKSGLPSDRFSAERTGGSVSTLTIQRTQQEDSAVYLCASRPGGTYEQYFGPGTRLTVT.

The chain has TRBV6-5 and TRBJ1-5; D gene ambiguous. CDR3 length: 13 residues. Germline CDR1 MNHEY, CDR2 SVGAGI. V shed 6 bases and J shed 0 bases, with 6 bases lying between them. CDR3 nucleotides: TGTGCCAGCAGGTCCTATAGCAATCAGCCCCAGCATTTT. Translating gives CASRSYSNQPQHF.

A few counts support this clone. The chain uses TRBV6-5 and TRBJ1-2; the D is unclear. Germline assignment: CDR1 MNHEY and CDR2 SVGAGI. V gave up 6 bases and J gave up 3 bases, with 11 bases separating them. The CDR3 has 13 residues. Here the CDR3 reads CASSPGRDYGYTF. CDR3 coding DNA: TGTGCCAGCAGCCCCGGTCGCGACTATGGCTACACCTTC.

The CDR3 here is CAWSQGGTQETQYF. CDR3 DNA: TGTGCCTGGAGCCAAGGCGGGACCCAAGAGACCCAGTACTTC. The chain is built from TRBV30 and TRBJ2-5; possible D gene TRBD2, 6 bases. Germline values: CDR1 GTSNPN, CDR2 SVGIG (reference sequence). With 3 bases removed from V and 1 base from J, the gap between germline ends came to 12 bases. This CDR3 comprises 14 residues.

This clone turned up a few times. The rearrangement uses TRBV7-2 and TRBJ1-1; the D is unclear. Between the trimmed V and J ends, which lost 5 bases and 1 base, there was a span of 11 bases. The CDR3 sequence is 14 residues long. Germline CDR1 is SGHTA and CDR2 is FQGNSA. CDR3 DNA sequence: TGTGCCAGCAGCCCCCGGGGAGGGAACACTGAAGCTTTCTTT. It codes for CASSPRGGNTEAFF.

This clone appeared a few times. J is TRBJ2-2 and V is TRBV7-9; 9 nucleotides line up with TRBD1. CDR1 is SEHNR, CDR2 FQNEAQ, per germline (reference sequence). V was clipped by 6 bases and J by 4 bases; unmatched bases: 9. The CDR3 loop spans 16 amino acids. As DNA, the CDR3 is TGTGCCAGCAGACATCCGGGACAGGGAAGCACCGGGGAGCTGTTTTTT. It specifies CASRHPGQGSTGELFF.

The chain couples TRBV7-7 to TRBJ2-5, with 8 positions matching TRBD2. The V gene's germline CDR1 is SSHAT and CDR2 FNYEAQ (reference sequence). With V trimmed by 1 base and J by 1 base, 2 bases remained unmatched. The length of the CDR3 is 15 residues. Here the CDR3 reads CASSLGSGAQETQYF. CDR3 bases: TGTGCCAGCAGCTTAGGTAGCGGGGCCCAAGAGACCCAGTACTTC.

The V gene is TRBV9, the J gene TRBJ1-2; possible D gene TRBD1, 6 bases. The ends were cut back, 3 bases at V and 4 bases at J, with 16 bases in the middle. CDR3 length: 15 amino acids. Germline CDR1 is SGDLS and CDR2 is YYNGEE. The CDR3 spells CASSDTGRPGYGYTF. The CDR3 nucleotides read TGTGCCAGCAGCGATACAGGGCGCCCGGGCTATGGCTACACCTTC.

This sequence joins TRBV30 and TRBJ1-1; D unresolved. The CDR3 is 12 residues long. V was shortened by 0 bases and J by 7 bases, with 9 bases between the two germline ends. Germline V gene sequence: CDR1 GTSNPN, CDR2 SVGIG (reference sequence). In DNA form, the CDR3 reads TGTGCCTGGAGTGTACTGAGTAATGAAGCTTTCTTT. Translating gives CAWSVLSNEAFF.

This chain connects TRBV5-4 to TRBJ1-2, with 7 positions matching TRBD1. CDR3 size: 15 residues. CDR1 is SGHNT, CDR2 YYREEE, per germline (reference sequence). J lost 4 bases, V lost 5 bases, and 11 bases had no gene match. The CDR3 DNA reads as TGTGCCAGCAGGATGGGGGCAGGGGGTTTCTATGGCTACACCTTC. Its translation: CASRMGAGGFYGYTF.

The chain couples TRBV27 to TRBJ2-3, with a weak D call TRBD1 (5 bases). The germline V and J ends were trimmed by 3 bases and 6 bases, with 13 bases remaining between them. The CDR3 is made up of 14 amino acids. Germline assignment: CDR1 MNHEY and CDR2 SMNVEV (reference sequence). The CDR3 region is CASSFDSIPDTQYF. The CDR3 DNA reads TGTGCCAGCAGTTTCGACAGTATACCGGATACGCAGTATTTT.

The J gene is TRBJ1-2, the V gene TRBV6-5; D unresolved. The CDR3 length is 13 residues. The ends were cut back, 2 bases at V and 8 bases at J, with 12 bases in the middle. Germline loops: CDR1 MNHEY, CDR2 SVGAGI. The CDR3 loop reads CASSYRSSFGYTF. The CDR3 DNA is TGTGCCAGCAGTTACAGGAGCTCTTTCGGCTACACCTTC.

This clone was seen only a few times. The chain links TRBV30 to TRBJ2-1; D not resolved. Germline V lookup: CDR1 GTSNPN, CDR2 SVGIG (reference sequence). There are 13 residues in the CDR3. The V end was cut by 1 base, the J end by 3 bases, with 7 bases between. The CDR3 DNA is TGTGCCTGGAGTGGAGCATTCTACAATGAGCAGTTCTTC. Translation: CAWSGAFYNEQFF.

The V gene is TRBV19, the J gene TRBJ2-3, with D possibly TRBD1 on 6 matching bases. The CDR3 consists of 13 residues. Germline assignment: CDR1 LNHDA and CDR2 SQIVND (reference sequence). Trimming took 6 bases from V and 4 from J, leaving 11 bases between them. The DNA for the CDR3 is TGTGCCAGTAGAGCACAGGGTGCAGATACGCAGTATTTT. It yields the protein CASRAQGADTQYF.

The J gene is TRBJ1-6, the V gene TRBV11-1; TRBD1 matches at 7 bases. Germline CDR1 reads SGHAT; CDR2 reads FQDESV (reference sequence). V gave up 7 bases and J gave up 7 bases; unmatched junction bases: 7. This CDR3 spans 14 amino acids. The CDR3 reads CASTLRQGNSPLHF. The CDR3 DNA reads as TGTGCCAGCACCCTGAGACAGGGAAATTCACCCCTCCACTTT.